Below are 14 T cell receptor beta chains sequenced from a single sample in a study of technical replicates of blood from a few donors. Clones were sequenced by immunoSEQ multiplex PCR, and TCRdb holds only the in-frame ones, with some missing. Of over 10,000 clones in the sample, 90% to 95% are singletons; the top ten hold less than 9%. The sequenced sample was PBMCs. The receptors stem from a human donor in good health.

J is TRBJ1-2 and V is TRBV7-9, with 11 bases identical to TRBD1. The length of the CDR3 is 14 residues. CDR1 and CDR2 (germline): SEHNR, FQNEAQ (reference sequence). With 4 bases clipped from V and 5 bases from J, the junction kept 3 bases outside the gene matches. CDR3 residues: CASSYGQGAYGYTF. DNA for the CDR3: TGTGCCAGCAGCTACGGACAGGGGGCTTATGGCTACACCTTC.

This clone was recorded a few times. V is TRBV30 and J is TRBJ1-5; no reliable D call. The germline gives CDR1 GTSNPN, CDR2 SVGIG (reference sequence). The CDR3 has 12 amino acids. V was cut by 0 bases and J by 6 bases, with 6 bases left in between. This chain's CDR3 is CAWSVTAQPQHF. The CDR3 DNA follows: TGTGCCTGGAGTGTAACAGCTCAGCCCCAGCATTTT.

The rearrangement uses TRBV7-9 and TRBJ2-3, with 10 bases that match TRBD2. Per germline, CDR1 SEHNR and CDR2 FQNEAQ (reference sequence). The CDR3 sequence is 19 residues long. Germline trimming cut 4 bases from V and 0 bases from J; bases unmatched to any gene: 13. This CDR3 is CASSSAWTSGGGSTDTQYF. Written as DNA, the CDR3 is TGTGCCAGCAGCTCGGCCTGGACTAGCGGAGGCGGGAGCACAGATACGCAGTATTTT.

The chain links TRBV28 to TRBJ1-1; D unresolved. The V gene lost 6 bases and the J gene lost 1 base, with 15 bases spanning the gap. CDR1 and CDR2 from the germline V gene are MDHEN and SYDVKM. The CDR3 is 15 amino acids. In nucleotides, the CDR3 is TGTGCCAGCAGCACCTTGGTCTCGAGGAACACTGAAGCTTTCTTT. It encodes CASSTLVSRNTEAFF.

This clone appeared a single time. The CDR3 sequence is CASRLAEDTGELFF. DNA of the CDR3: TGTGCCAGCAGGCTAGCGGAGGACACCGGGGAGCTGTTTTTT. The chain has TRBV21-1 and TRBJ2-2; the table's D call TRBD2 went unverified against the DNA. TRBV21-1 constitutes a pseudogene. CDR3 length equals 14 residues.

This sequence joins TRBV19 and TRBJ2-7; 9 nucleotides line up with TRBD2. The CDR3 covers 13 residues. In germline, CDR1 is LNHDA, CDR2 SQIVND (reference sequence). Trimming took 9 bases from V and 2 from J; bases not matched to a gene: 5. The CDR3 DNA sequence: TGTGCCAGCAAGACTAGCGGAACCTACGAGCAGTACTTC. This gives the protein CASKTSGTYEQYF. The full variable domain, its missing parts supplied by reference TRBV19 and TRBJ2-7, is DGGITQSPKYLFRKEGQNVTLSCEQNLNHDAMYWYRQDPGQGLRLIYYSQIVNDFQKGDIAEGYSVSREKKESFPLTVTSAQKNPTAFYLCASKTSGTYEQYFGPGTRLTVT.

V usage is TRBV4-2 and J usage is TRBJ2-1; TRBD2 aligns across 8 bases. J was trimmed by 9 bases and V by 3 bases; bases with no gene match: 13. CDR1 and CDR2 (germline): LGHNA, YNFKEQ. This CDR3 has 16 residues. The CDR3 region is CASSQDIQAGVIEQFF. DNA of the CDR3: TGTGCCAGCAGCCAGGACATCCAAGCGGGAGTGATTGAGCAGTTCTTC.

The chain uses TRBV6-1 and TRBJ2-7; weak D call: TRBD2 (5 bases). Germline V gene sequence: CDR1 MNHNS, CDR2 SASEGT. The CDR3 is 15 residues long. Trimming pared 0 bases from V and 1 base from J, leaving 10 bases between. Here the CDR3 DNA reads TGTGCCAGCAGTGAAGCGCAGGACTCTTCCTACGAGCAGTACTTC. Translated: CASSEAQDSSYEQYF.

The chain employs TRBV19 and TRBJ1-4, with 7 bases aligning to TRBD1. Germline CDR1 and CDR2: LNHDA and SQIVND (reference sequence). Trimming took 5 bases from V and 7 from J; bases not matched to a gene: 13. The CDR3 covers 16 residues. CDR3 DNA sequence: TGTGCCAGTAGTCCAACGTCGACAGGGAGATTTGAAAAACTGTTTTTT. It translates to CASSPTSTGRFEKLFF.

The J gene is TRBJ2-4, the V gene TRBV9; D might be TRBD1 (5 bases). Trimming left V 0 bases short and J 2 bases short, with 6 bases between. Germline-derived CDR1 and CDR2 are SGDLS and YYNGEE. The CDR3 spans 14 residues. CDR3 region: CASSVGGSKNIQYF. In DNA, the CDR3 is TGTGCCAGCAGCGTAGGGGGCTCCAAAAACATTCAGTACTTC.

The chain couples TRBV27 to TRBJ1-6; TRBD1 matches at 7 bases. With 5 bases clipped from V and 4 bases from J, the junction kept 5 bases outside the gene matches. There are 15 residues in the CDR3. CDR1 and CDR2 from the germline V gene are MNHEY and SMNVEV (reference sequence). The CDR3 sequence is CASSPGQLYNSPLHF. For the CDR3, the DNA is TGTGCCAGCAGTCCGGGACAGCTATATAATTCACCCCTCCACTTT.

The chain employs TRBV7-9 and TRBJ2-2, with 10 bases fitting TRBD1. This CDR3 is 19 amino acids long. J was trimmed by 2 bases and V by 5 bases; bases with no gene match: 14. Germline V gene sequence: CDR1 SEHNR, CDR2 FQNEAQ (reference sequence). CDR3 sequence: CASSPTPTGGIKNTGELFF. In DNA, the CDR3 is TGTGCCAGCAGCCCCACCCCGACAGGGGGCATCAAAAACACCGGGGAGCTGTTTTTT.

The chain combines TRBV27 with TRBJ2-7, with D unresolved. Germline CDR1 is MNHEY and CDR2 is SMNVEV (reference sequence). V lost 2 bases to trimming and J lost 4 bases, with 9 bases between them. This CDR3 spans 13 amino acids. CDR3 sequence (DNA): TGTGCCAGCAGTTTAGGTCAGACTTACGAGCAGTACTTC. Amino acids: CASSLGQTYEQYF.

The J gene is TRBJ2-1, the V gene TRBV28; 7 bases are a match to TRBD1. Trimming took 5 bases from V and 8 from J; bases not matched to a gene: 12. Germline CDR1 and CDR2: MDHEN and SYDVKM. This CDR3 has 15 amino acids. The CDR3 sequence: CASSPVTGLGDEQFF. For the CDR3, the DNA is TGTGCCAGCAGTCCGGTGACAGGGTTAGGCGATGAGCAGTTCTTC.